The rows below give T cell receptor beta chains drawn from one sample of a study of human T cells and chemical hapten exposure. TCRdb recomputed calls from the RACE reads with MiXCR, one row per CDR3 protein. This table has about 380,000 distinct CDR3 sequences, around 5% appearing once. This sample comprised whole blood, obtained in connection with sensitization to the hapten diphenylcyclopropenone (DPC). These receptors were taken from a woman aged 45-65 years with alopecia areata. Some clones in this sample may be carry-over from other donors' samples. The CDR3 runs from the conserved cysteine through the conserved F or W. The order of the fields is J gene, V gene, clone size, D gene, CDR3 protein, CDR3 DNA. A D gene is named only where the DNA matches it firmly. Clone sizes are given selectively: once, few, many, or a class where the clone is expanded.

>TRBJ1-5|TRBV6-2/TRBV6-3|many|NA
CATGVSNQPQHF
TGTGCCACCGGGGTTAGCAATCAGCCCCAGCATTTT
>TRBJ2-1|TRBV28|many|NA
CASSPPGGDRYNEQFF
TGTGCCAGCAGCCCCCCCGGGGGGGACAGATACAATGAGCAGTTCTTC
>TRBJ2-6|TRBV2|few|TRBD1
CASSERAGGFGANVLTF
TGTGCCAGCAGTGAACGGGCAGGGGGCTTTGGGGCCAACGTCCTGACTTTC
>TRBJ1-2|TRBV27|NA|NA
CASSLWGSSNGYTF
TGTGCCAGCAGTTTATGGGGGAGTTCTAACGGCTACACCTTC
>TRBJ1-5|TRBV28|few|NA
CASSFEARNNQPQHF
TGTGCCAGCAGTTTTGAGGCGAGGAACAATCAGCCCCAGCATTTT
>TRBJ1-1|TRBV5-1|NA|TRBD1
CASSLLYRGNTEAFF
TGCGCCAGCAGCTTGTTATACAGGGGCAACACTGAAGCTTTCTTT
>TRBJ2-2|TRBV30|many|NA
CAWSVGAGELFF
TGTGCCTGGAGTGTCGGTGCCGGGGAGCTGTTTTTT
>TRBJ2-7|TRBV12-3/TRBV12-4|few|TRBD2
CASTLAGGNHEQYF
TGTGCCAGCACCTTAGCGGGAGGGAACCACGAGCAGTACTTC
>TRBJ1-2|TRBV7-2|few|NA
CASSRTEAYGYTF
TGTGCCAGCAGCCGGACGGAGGCCTATGGCTACACCTTC
>TRBJ1-3|TRBV7-9|many|TRBD1
CASSSGQANTIYF
TGTGCCAGCAGCTCCGGACAGGCCAACACCATATATTTT
>TRBJ2-1|TRBV5-1|many|TRBD2
CASSSGLADFSSYNEQFF
TGCGCCAGCAGCTCGGGACTAGCGGACTTTAGCTCCTACAATGAGCAGTTCTTC
>TRBJ2-5|TRBV5-1|many|NA
CASSLSGSGQETQYF
TGCGCCAGCAGCTTGTCGGGGTCAGGGCAAGAGACCCAGTACTTC
>TRBJ1-5|TRBV20-1|many|NA
CSARDSRGARQPQHF
TGCAGTGCTAGAGATAGTCGGGGGGCGCGGCAGCCCCAGCATTTT
>TRBJ2-5|TRBV12-3/TRBV12-4|many|NA
CASSLGLTGTQYF
TGTGCCAGCAGTTTAGGTCTGACAGGCACCCAGTACTTC
>TRBJ2-2|TRBV29-1|few|NA
CSGGGPTGELFF
TGCAGCGGGGGGGGCCCGACCGGGGAGCTGTTTTTT
>TRBJ1-4|TRBV18|NA|NA
CASSPQDTNEKLFF
TGTGCCAGCTCACCGCAGGATACTAATGAAAAACTGTTTTTT
>TRBJ2-7|TRBV7-6|many|TRBD2
CASSLASASGRAYEQYF
TGTGCCAGCAGCTTAGCGTCGGCTAGCGGGAGGGCATACGAGCAGTACTTC
>TRBJ1-6|TRBV20-1|many|NA
CSASPQGMVSPLHF
TGCAGTGCTAGCCCTCAGGGGATGGTTTCACCCCTCCACTTT
>TRBJ1-2|TRBV29-1|many|TRBD1
CSVESEDRGDYGYTF
TGCAGCGTTGAAAGCGAGGACAGGGGGGATTATGGCTACACCTTC
>TRBJ2-3|TRBV4-3|few|TRBD2
CASSQDYIPASGRDTQYF
TGCGCCAGCAGCCAAGATTACATTCCCGCTAGCGGGAGAGATACGCAGTATTTT
>TRBJ2-1|TRBV4-1|many|NA
CASSQGDGGLRYNEQFF
TGCGCCAGCAGCCAGGGGGACGGGGGTTTACGGTACAATGAGCAGTTCTTC
>TRBJ2-1|TRBV12-3/TRBV12-4|few|TRBD2
CASSESGRGGSEQFF
TGTGCCAGCAGCGAAAGCGGGAGAGGGGGTAGTGAGCAGTTCTTC
>TRBJ2-7|TRBV27|many|TRBD1
CASSFGQGAQQYF
TGTGCCAGCAGTTTTGGACAGGGGGCCCAGCAGTACTTC
>TRBJ2-1|TRBV28|many|NA
CASSLYRVSYNEQFF
TGTGCCAGCAGTTTATACCGGGTCTCCTACAATGAGCAGTTCTTC
>TRBJ1-1|TRBV11-2|NA|TRBD1
CASSFWTGSNTEAFF
TGTGCCAGCAGCTTTTGGACAGGTTCGAACACTGAAGCTTTCTTT
>TRBJ2-6|TRBV28|NA|TRBD2
CASTVSGIPSGANVLTF
TGTGCCAGCACAGTTAGCGGGATTCCATCTGGGGCCAACGTCCTGACTTTC
>TRBJ2-4|TRBV28|many|NA
CASSFLQPKNIQYF
TGTGCCAGCAGTTTTTTGCAGCCCAAAAACATTCAGTACTTC
>TRBJ1-1|TRBV2|many|NA
CASSGSRQVNTEAFF
TGTGCCAGCAGTGGTTCGAGACAAGTGAACACTGAAGCTTTCTTT
>TRBJ2-7|TRBV5-1|many|TRBD2
CASSSQSSGGAYEQYF
TGCGCCAGCAGCTCCCAATCTAGCGGGGGGGCCTACGAGCAGTACTTC
>TRBJ2-1|TRBV6-1|NA|NA
CASSVTWEQFF
TGTGCCAGCAGTGTGACTTGGGAGCAGTTCTTC
>TRBJ1-4|TRBV27|few|NA
CASSLSSRQSFNEKLFF
TGTGCCAGCAGTTTATCGAGCCGGCAGTCCTTTAATGAAAAACTGTTTTTT
>TRBJ1-5|TRBV6-5|few|NA
CASSYSSTGNQPQHF
TGTGCCAGCAGTTACTCGAGTACGGGCAATCAGCCCCAGCATTTT
>TRBJ1-1|TRBV4-3|few|TRBD1
CASSQGQNYNTEAFF
TGCGCCAGCAGCCAGGGACAGAACTACAACACTGAAGCTTTCTTT
>TRBJ2-3|TRBV6-5|many|TRBD2
CASSPGRGADTQYF
TGTGCCAGCAGTCCCGGACGGGGGGCAGATACGCAGTATTTT
>TRBJ2-3|TRBV20-1|few|NA
CSAKDSWTRSTDTQYF
TGCAGTGCTAAAGATTCTTGGACTCGAAGCACAGATACGCAGTATTTT
>TRBJ1-1|TRBV9|many|NA
CASSVDPTNTEAFF
TGTGCCAGCAGCGTAGACCCGACGAACACTGAAGCTTTCTTT
>TRBJ2-3|TRBV6-5|many|NA
CASTGGETDTQYF
TGTGCCAGCACCGGTGGGGAGACAGATACGCAGTATTTT
>TRBJ2-1|TRBV13|NA|TRBD2
CASSLVGTSGINELFF
TGTGCCAGCAGCTTAGTGGGGACTAGCGGGATCAATGAGCTGTTCTTC
>TRBJ1-4|TRBV29-1|few|NA
CSVVGEDSATNEKLFF
TGCAGCGTTGTTGGAGAAGACAGTGCAACTAATGAAAAACTGTTTTTT
>TRBJ2-5|TRBV3-1|NA|NA
CASIPAPGQETQYF
TGTGCCAGCATTCCTGCCCCCGGGCAAGAGACCCAGTACTTC
>TRBJ1-1|TRBV12-3/TRBV12-4|few|NA
CASSLEAPGLGLNTEAFF
TGTGCCAGCAGTTTAGAGGCCCCGGGATTGGGGCTGAACACTGAAGCTTTCTTT
>TRBJ2-1|TRBV6-2/TRBV6-3|many|NA
CASSIRGRMIYNEQFF
TGTGCCAGCAGTATCCGGGGGCGTATGATTTACAATGAGCAGTTCTTC
>TRBJ2-5|TRBV13|few|NA
CASSLAGGEAETQYF
TGTGCCAGCAGCTTAGCCGGGGGCGAGGCAGAGACCCAGTACTTC
>TRBJ1-3|TRBV6-6|NA|NA
CASTVQGNGNTIYF
TGTGCCAGCACCGTGCAGGGGAACGGAAACACCATATATTTT
>TRBJ2-1|TRBV7-8|many|NA
CASSLAYKANSSYNEQFF
TGTGCCAGCAGCTTGGCCTATAAGGCCAATTCTTCCTACAATGAGCAGTTCTTC
>TRBJ2-7|TRBV6-1|many|NA
CASSEAPRWQGEYF
TGTGCCAGCAGTGAAGCGCCCCGCTGGCAAGGAGAGTACTTC
>TRBJ2-3|TRBV7-9|NA|TRBD2
CASSLERGRASDTQYF
TGTGCCAGCAGCTTAGAACGAGGGAGGGCATCGGATACGCAGTATTTT
>TRBJ2-1|TRBV28|many|NA
CASSLGLDYLNEQFF
TGTGCCAGCAGTTTAGGGCTAGATTACCTCAATGAGCAGTTCTTC
>TRBJ2-3|TRBV9|NA|TRBD2
CASSVAPSGRTDTQYF
TGTGCCAGCAGCGTAGCTCCGAGCGGGAGGACAGATACGCAGTATTTT
>TRBJ2-6|TRBV29-1|NA|NA
CSVGDSGANVLTF
TGCAGCGTTGGGGACTCTGGGGCCAACGTCCTGACTTTC
>TRBJ1-1|TRBV10-3|many|NA
CANPNDHRVPREVMNTEAFF
TGTGCCAACCCGAACGATCACCGGGTCCCTAGGGAGGTCATGAACACTGAAGCTTTCTTT
>TRBJ1-5|TRBV7-9|many|NA
CASRSGGRNQPQHF
TGTGCCAGCAGGTCAGGAGGTCGCAATCAGCCCCAGCATTTT
>TRBJ2-7|TRBV10-3|NA|NA
CAISEGGEYEQYF
TGTGCCATCAGTGAGGGAGGGGAGTACGAGCAGTACTTC
>TRBJ2-3|TRBV4-2|many|TRBD2
CASSHPLAGEVTQYF
TGTGCCAGCAGCCACCCACTAGCGGGGGAAGTTACGCAGTATTTT
>TRBJ2-3|TRBV28|many|NA
CASSLRGNTQYF
TGTGCCAGCAGTTTACGAGGGAATACGCAGTATTTT
>TRBJ2-6|TRBV9|few|TRBD2
CASSAMGTTSSGANVLTF
TGTGCCAGCAGCGCCATGGGGACTACAAGCTCTGGGGCCAACGTCCTGACTTTC
>TRBJ2-3|TRBV13|many|TRBD1
CASSPRQGAFTDTQYF
TGTGCCAGCAGTCCCAGACAGGGGGCATTTACAGATACGCAGTATTTT
>TRBJ1-1|TRBV3-1|NA|NA
CASSQDGGVVTEAFF
TGTGCCAGCAGCCAAGACGGGGGTGTTGTCACTGAAGCTTTCTTT
>TRBJ2-3|TRBV9|many|NA
CASSIGQGSTDTQYF
TGTGCCAGCAGCATAGGGCAGGGGAGCACAGATACGCAGTATTTT
>TRBJ2-7|TRBV9|many|NA
CASSRRASYEQYF
TGTGCCAGCAGCCGAAGAGCATCCTACGAGCAGTACTTC